The rows below give T cell receptor beta chains drawn from one sample of a study of beta chain features in type 1 diabetes. Assay: immunoSEQ multiplex PCR; the TCRdb copy retains only in-frame clones and omits some. The table has 250,000 to 350,000 clones, around 15% seen once. Sequenced sample: central memory CD4+ T cells from blood. All receptors derive from a man aged 30-40 years in good health. CDR3s include the opening cysteine and the closing phenylalanine or tryptophan. Fields, in order: J gene, V gene, clone size, D gene, CDR3 protein, CDR3 DNA. D genes are given only for firm matches. Clone size is shown for a subset of rows, as once, few, many or a class of expanded clone.

>TRBJ1-2|TRBV9|few|.
CASSLGYGGYTF
TGTGCCAGCAGCCTGGGGTACGGGGGCTACACCTTC
>TRBJ2-7|TRBV10-3|.|.
CAISGTDYEQYF
TGTGCCATCAGTGGGACTGACTACGAGCAGTACTTC
>TRBJ2-3|TRBV5-1|many|.
CASRRGGAPGGDTQYF
TGCGCCAGCAGAAGGGGCGGGGCGCCAGGGGGAGATACGCAGTATTTT
>TRBJ2-6|TRBV6-1|few|.
CASSTGRGGANVLTF
TGTGCCAGCTCCACAGGCCGCGGTGGGGCCAACGTCCTGACTTTC
>TRBJ2-2|TRBV4-1|few|.
CASSQTGINTGELFF
TGCGCCAGCAGCCAAACAGGGATTAACACCGGGGAGCTGTTTTTT
>TRBJ1-1|TRBV4-1|few|.
CASSQGRYTEAFF
TGCGCCAGCAGCCAAGGTCGGTACACTGAAGCTTTCTTT
>TRBJ2-3|TRBV29-1|.|TRBD2
CSVDPRGTSGSDDTQYF
TGCAGCGTTGATCCTCGGGGGACTAGCGGGAGCGACGATACGCAGTATTTT
>TRBJ1-6|TRBV7-8|.|TRBD1
CASSEGQGNSPLHF
TGTGCCAGCAGCGAGGGACAGGGGAATTCACCCCTCCACTTT
>TRBJ2-5|TRBV5-1|once|TRBD2
CASSTPAGGQETQYF
TGCGCCAGCAGCACACCAGCGGGGGGCCAAGAGACCCAGTACTTC
>TRBJ2-3|TRBV25-1|few|.
CASNRGGTYSDTQYF
TGTGCCAGCAATAGGGGCGGAACATACTCAGATACGCAGTATTTT
>TRBJ2-2|TRBV5-1|few|TRBD1
CASRQGAGELFF
TGCGCCAGCAGACAGGGGGCCGGGGAGCTGTTTTTT
>TRBJ1-2|TRBV7-9|few|.
CASSFRSGHGYTF
TGTGCCAGCAGCTTTCGTTCAGGGCATGGCTACACCTTC
>TRBJ2-7|TRBV4-1|few|.
CASSPEGRFNYEQYF
TGCGCCAGCAGCCCCGAGGGACGGTTTAACTACGAGCAGTACTTC
>TRBJ1-1|TRBV27|few|.
CASSDLGYTEAFF
TGTGCCAGCAGTGACCTAGGGTACACTGAAGCTTTCTTT
>TRBJ1-2|TRBV7-9|.|.
CASSQAGAHGYTF
TGTGCCAGCAGCCAAGCCGGGGCGCATGGCTACACCTTC
>TRBJ2-5|TRBV7-2|few|.
CASSSAETQYF
TGTGCCAGCAGCTCGGCCGAGACCCAGTACTTC
>TRBJ1-1|TRBV2|few|.
CASNGNSYTEAFF
TGTGCCAGTAACGGAAACTCTTACACTGAAGCTTTCTTT
>TRBJ2-6|TRBV27|few|.
CASSTAWLGANVLTF
TGTGCCAGCAGTACGGCCTGGCTGGGGGCCAACGTCCTGACTTTC
>TRBJ2-5|TRBV10-3|few|.
CAISERGAQETQYF
TGTGCCATCAGTGAGCGTGGGGCCCAAGAGACCCAGTACTTC
>TRBJ1-2|TRBV11-2|few|.
CASSSPGSNYGYTF
TGTGCCAGCAGCTCCCCGGGGTCTAACTATGGCTACACCTTC
>TRBJ2-2|TRBV2|.|.
CASTQGYTGELFF
TGTGCCAGCACACAGGGTTACACCGGGGAGCTGTTTTTT
>TRBJ1-1|TRBV18|.|TRBD1
CASSPTGGNTEAFF
TGTGCCAGCTCACCCACAGGGGGGAACACTGAAGCTTTCTTT
>TRBJ1-2|TRBV27|few|.
CASSLICYTF
TGTGCCAGCAGTTTAATCTGCTACACCTTC
>TRBJ2-1|TRBV7-2|.|.
CASSSETGEQFF
TGTGCCAGCAGCTCCGAGACGGGTGAGCAGTTCTTC
>TRBJ1-1|TRBV6-6|.|.
CATGQLAMNTEAFF
TGTGCCACCGGACAGCTCGCGATGAACACTGAAGCTTTCTTT
>TRBJ2-7|TRBV5-6|few|TRBD1
CASSYEIRTGAPAYEQYF
TGTGCCAGCAGCTACGAGATACGAACAGGGGCGCCCGCCTACGAGCAGTACTTC
>TRBJ1-2|TRBV5-8|.|TRBD1
CASSVQGAIYGYTF
TGTGCCAGCAGCGTACAGGGGGCGATTTATGGCTACACCTTC
>TRBJ1-1|TRBV6-1|few|TRBD1
CASSDRGYTEAFF
TGTGCCAGCAGCGACAGGGGTTACACTGAAGCTTTCTTT
>TRBJ1-1|TRBV7-2|.|.
CASSKRQDPTEAFF
TGTGCCAGCAGCAAAAGACAGGATCCGACTGAAGCTTTCTTT
>TRBJ1-2|TRBV7-3|.|TRBD1
CASSLTGTRGYTF
TGTGCCAGCAGTCTGACAGGGACAAGGGGCTACACCTTC
>TRBJ2-5|TRBV9|few|.
CASSVGPSRGETQYF
TGTGCCAGCAGCGTAGGCCCTAGCCGAGGGGAGACCCAGTACTTC
>TRBJ2-1|TRBV29-1|.|.
CSVEDPTGGPLEQFF
TGCAGCGTTGAAGACCCCACGGGGGGCCCCCTGGAGCAGTTCTTC
>TRBJ1-2|TRBV4-3|.|.
CASSHVGGYTF
TGCGCCAGCAGCCACGTCGGTGGCTACACCTTC
>TRBJ2-3|TRBV4-2|few|TRBD2
CASSQAASGSPTDTQYF
TGTGCCAGCAGCCAAGCGGCTAGCGGCAGTCCCACAGATACGCAGTATTTT
>TRBJ2-1|TRBV11-3|.|.
CASSHLVTEQFF
TGTGCCAGCAGCCACCTAGTCACCGAGCAGTTCTTC
>TRBJ2-7|TRBV2|.|TRBD1
CASRDRDLYEQYF
TGTGCCAGCAGGGACAGGGACCTCTACGAGCAGTACTTC
>TRBJ2-2|TRBV18|.|.
CASSPSVGTGELFF
TGTGCCAGCTCACCTTCGGTGGGCACCGGGGAGCTGTTTTTT
>TRBJ1-5|TRBV7-6|.|TRBD1
CASSKYRPGTGVQPQHF
TGTGCCAGCAGCAAATACCGTCCCGGGACAGGGGTTCAGCCCCAGCATTTT
>TRBJ2-5|TRBV5-1|few|.
CASSFGRWDYQETQYF
TGCGCCAGCAGCTTTGGCCGTTGGGACTACCAAGAGACCCAGTACTTC
>TRBJ1-1|TRBV15|few|.
CATSRDKGDEAFF
TGTGCCACCAGCAGAGATAAGGGGGATGAAGCTTTCTTT
>TRBJ2-5|TRBV29-1|once|.
CSVPGNGQETQYF
TGCAGCGTTCCCGGGAACGGTCAAGAGACCCAGTACTTC
>TRBJ2-7|TRBV5-4|.|TRBD2
CASSSERGAEQYF
TGTGCCAGCAGCTCGGAGCGGGGGGCCGAGCAGTACTTC
>TRBJ2-3|TRBV7-2|.|.
CASSLGPTDTQYF
TGTGCCAGCAGCTTGGGACCCACAGATACGCAGTATTTT
>TRBJ1-2|TRBV7-8|few|.
CASSLRETNYGYTF
TGTGCCAGCAGCTTAAGAGAAACCAACTATGGCTACACCTTC
>TRBJ2-7|TRBV5-6|few|TRBD1
CASSLWTGRSYEQYF
TGTGCCAGCAGCTTGTGGACAGGGCGATCCTACGAGCAGTACTTC
>TRBJ2-1|TRBV7-3|.|.
CASSSQGNEQFF
TGTGCCAGCAGCTCGCAGGGCAATGAGCAGTTCTTC
>TRBJ1-4|TRBV4-1|few|.
CASSQVIRVNEKLFF
TGCGCCAGCAGCCAAGTTATCAGGGTAAATGAAAAACTGTTTTTT
>TRBJ1-2|TRBV7-2|few|.
CASSLRETNYGYTF
TGTGCCAGCAGCTTAAGAGAAACCAACTATGGCTACACCTTC
>TRBJ1-4|TRBV10-3|.|TRBD1
CAISESRQGNEKLFF
TGTGCCATCAGTGAGTCGAGACAGGGTAATGAAAAACTGTTTTTT
>TRBJ1-6|TRBV2|many|.
CASGREEPLHF
TGTGCCAGCGGCAGGGAGGAACCCCTCCACTTT
>TRBJ2-3|TRBV13|.|TRBD2
CASSPGLAGEMQYF
TGTGCCAGCAGCCCGGGACTAGCGGGAGAGATGCAGTATTTT
>TRBJ2-7|TRBV6-1|.|.
CASKTTGASYEQYF
TGTGCCAGCAAGACAACAGGAGCCTCTTACGAGCAGTACTTC
>TRBJ2-7|TRBV5-6|.|.
CASSEDSSYEQYF
TGTGCCAGCAGCGAGGACAGCTCCTACGAGCAGTACTTC
>TRBJ2-7|TRBV27|.|.
CASSLRPGIMEQYF
TGTGCCAGCAGTTTAAGGCCAGGGATTATGGAGCAGTACTTC
>TRBJ2-3|TRBV11-2|few|.
CASSLAAGIEDTQYF
TGTGCCAGCAGCTTGGCCGCGGGAATTGAAGATACGCAGTATTTT
>TRBJ2-3|TRBV7-4|.|.
CASSLTGPRSDTQYF
TGTGCCAGCAGCTTAACGGGTCCAAGGTCAGATACGCAGTATTTT
>TRBJ2-2|TRBV2|.|.
CASSVRGTGELFF
TGTGCCAGCAGTGTTAGGGGGACAGGGGAGCTGTTTTTT
>TRBJ2-2|TRBV9|.|.
CASSLNIGELFF
TGTGCCAGCAGTCTTAATATCGGGGAGCTGTTTTTT
>TRBJ1-1|TRBV23-1|many|.
CASKIMNTEAFF
TGCGCCAGCAAGATTATGAACACTGAAGCTTTCTTT